This is a list of T cell receptor beta chains from one sample in a study of breast tumors, draining lymph nodes, adjacent tissues. TCRdb called the multiplex PCR reads again in MiXCR, with one record for every CDR3 protein. The profile shows about 180,000 distinct CDR3 sequences, 30% to 35% of them singletons. Material for sequencing was axillary lymph node tissue. These receptors all come from a female donor with breast cancer. Some clones in this sample may be carry-over from other donors' samples. Both conserved end residues are part of each CDR3. A D gene is named only where the DNA matches it firmly. Clone size appears in some rows only: once, few, many, or a class for an expanded clone.

V gene,D gene,J gene,clone size,CDR3 protein,CDR3 DNA
TRBV6-1,.,TRBJ1-2,few,CASSPQTGKNKGYTF,TGTGCCAGCAGTCCTCAGACAGGCAAGAATAAAGGCTACACCTTC
TRBV6-6,.,TRBJ2-7,many,CASGGHSYEQYF,TGTGCCAGCGGAGGACATTCCTACGAGCAGTACTTC
TRBV15,TRBD2,TRBJ2-1,many,CATSRYRLPGLAGSYNEQFF,TGTGCCACCAGCAGGTACAGGTTACCGGGACTAGCGGGCTCCTACAATGAGCAGTTCTTC
TRBV7-3,TRBD2,TRBJ2-5,.,CASSSPGGGVSQEPQYF,TGTGCCAGCAGCTCCCCGGGGGGGGGGGTATCCCAAGAGCCCCAGTACTTC
TRBV7-6,.,TRBJ2-2,.,CASSPGVDAYNEQFFGPGELFF,.
TRBV27,TRBD2,TRBJ2-7,.,CASRNQRDPRSYEQYF,TGTGCCAGCAGAAACCAGCGGGACCCCAGGTCCTACGAGCAGTACTTC
TRBV7-2,.,TRBJ2-7,many,CASRSRDSYEQYF,TGTGCCAGCAGATCCAGGGATTCCTACGAGCAGTACTTC
TRBV5-6,.,TRBJ2-6,.,CASSPDPGANVLTF,TGTGCCAGCAGCCCCGACCCTGGGGCCAACGTCCTGACTTTC
TRBV13,.,TRBJ2-1,many,CASSLRGDKYNEQFF,TGTGCCAGCAGCCTCAGGGGGGACAAATACAATGAGCAGTTCTTC
TRBV2,.,TRBJ2-3,once,CASEVRQDNEQYF,TGTGCCAGCGAGGTAAGACAAGACAATGAGCAGTATTTT
TRBV19,TRBD1,TRBJ1-5,many,CASSIGTGETQPQHF,TGTGCCAGTAGTATCGGCACAGGGGAAACTCAGCCCCAGCATTTT
TRBV6-5,.,TRBJ1-5,few,CASRKRQESNQPQHF,TGTGCCAGCAGAAAAAGACAGGAGAGCAATCAGCCCCAGCATTTT
TRBV5-1,.,TRBJ2-5,many,CASSLEQIQETQYF,TGCGCCAGCAGCTTGGAACAGATCCAAGAGACCCAGTACTTC
TRBV20-1,TRBD1,TRBJ2-7,many,CSATTGGSYEQYF,TGCAGTGCCACGACAGGGGGCTCCTACGAGCAGTACTTC
TRBV15,.,TRBJ2-3,.,CATSRDLRRGYTDTQYF,TGTGCCACCAGCAGAGATTTGCGGCGGGGATACACAGATACGCAGTATTTT
TRBV10-3,.,TRBJ2-1,.,CAIRGVAGPLSNEQFF,TGCGCCATCAGGGGGGTAGCGGGACCTTTATCAAATGAGCAGTTCTTC
TRBV13,TRBD1,TRBJ1-2,many,CASSGEGQGPNYGYTF,TGTGCCAGCAGCGGGGAAGGACAGGGCCCTAACTATGGCTACACCTTC
TRBV19,.,TRBJ1-2,many,CASSIEDSYGYTF,TGTGCCAGTAGTATAGAGGACAGCTATGGCTACACCTTC
TRBV18,.,TRBJ2-7,.,CASSPPGGVRVYEQYF,TGTGCCAGCTCACCACCCGGCGGAGTTAGGGTCTACGAGCAGTACTTC
TRBV4-1,TRBD1,TRBJ2-7,many,CASSQFRDRGNYEQYF,TGCGCCAGCAGCCAATTCCGGGACAGGGGCAACTACGAGCAGTACTTC
TRBV7-2,.,TRBJ1-3,many,CASSLERGSGNTIYF,TGTGCCAGCAGCTTAGAGCGGGGGAGTGGAAACACCATATATTTT
TRBV19,.,TRBJ2-5,.,CATSRRGGFGGYTFGSGTRYF,.
TRBV3-2,.,TRBJ1-5,few,CASSQGGTGSPRQPQHF,TGTGCCAGCAGCCAAGGCGGGACAGGGTCCCCCAGGCAGCCCCAGCATTTT
TRBV18,TRBD1,TRBJ2-7,many,CASSPVGQGNYEQYF,TGTGCCAGCTCACCGGTGGGACAGGGAAACTACGAGCAGTACTTC
TRBV24-1,.,TRBJ1-2,many,CATSDLNGYTF,TGTGCCACCAGTGATTTGAATGGCTACACCTTC
TRBV6-1,TRBD1,TRBJ2-7,.,CASSHFGQGSYEQYF,TGTGCCAGCAGTCACTTTGGACAGGGATCCTACGAGCAGTACTTC
TRBV11-3,.,TRBJ1-5,.,CASSLEGRGQPQHF,TGTGCCAGCAGCTTAGAAGGGCGGGGTCAGCCCCAGCATTTT
TRBV2,.,TRBJ2-1,.,CASKGGTGYNEQFF,TGTGCCAGCAAGGGGGGGACAGGATACAATGAGCAGTTCTTC
TRBV7-2,.,TRBJ1-2,many,CASSSADGNYGYTF,TGTGCCAGCAGCTCCGCTGACGGTAACTATGGCTACACCTTC
TRBV7-2,.,TRBJ1-6,many,CASSHTGRESYSPLHF,TGTGCCAGCAGCCACACAGGGCGTGAAAGTTATTCACCCCTCCACTTT
TRBV18,.,TRBJ1-2,many,CASSPTQDYGYTF,TGTGCCAGCTCACCAACGCAGGATTATGGCTACACCTTC
TRBV7-9,.,TRBJ2-1,many,CASSLRRDTHGLEQFF,TGTGCCAGCAGCTTAAGGAGGGACACCCACGGATTGGAGCAGTTCTTC
TRBV6-1,TRBD1,TRBJ2-7,.,CASSDALEWRDRISYEQYF,TGTGCCAGCAGTGATGCCCTCGAGTGGCGGGACAGGATTTCCTACGAGCAGTACTTC
TRBV7-8,.,TRBJ2-6,many,CASSPYSSGANVLTF,TGTGCCAGCAGCCCCTATAGCTCTGGGGCCAACGTCCTGACTTTC
TRBV4-2,.,TRBJ1-3,many,CASSQDGSSGNTIYF,TGTGCCAGCAGCCAAGACGGAAGCTCTGGAAACACCATATATTTT
TRBV29-1,.,TRBJ1-2,many,CSVVRRGGGGYTF,TGCAGCGTTGTCCGCCGAGGGGGGGGTGGCTACACCTTC
TRBV10-3,.,TRBJ1-4,.,CAISESSRERLFF,TGTGCCATCAGTGAGTCAAGCCGGGAAAGACTGTTTTTT
TRBV29-1,TRBD2,TRBJ2-4,.,CSVGGTAKNIQYF,TGCAGCGTGGGGGGGACAGCCAAAAACATTCAGTACTTC
TRBV25-1,.,TRBJ1-2,.,CASRVPGPKTGQTNYGYTF,TGTGCCAGCCGGGTGCCTGGGCCAAAGACGGGACAAACTAACTATGGCTACACCTTC
TRBV5-1,TRBD1,TRBJ1-1,.,CASSLEGQGSYTEAFF,TGCGCCAGCAGCTTGGAGGGACAGGGGAGTTACACTGAAGCTTTCTTT
TRBV6-5,TRBD2,TRBJ2-7,few,CASSHSREESYEQYF,TGTGCCAGCAGTCACTCCCGGGAGGAGTCCTACGAGCAGTACTTC
TRBV12-3/TRBV12-4,.,TRBJ2-5,many,CASILAGTETQYF,TGTGCCAGCATTCTCGCAGGAACCGAGACCCAGTACTTC
TRBV11-2,.,TRBJ1-2,many,CASSSDGYGYTF,TGTGCCAGCAGCTCAGACGGCTATGGCTACACCTTC
TRBV7-3,.,TRBJ1-6,many,CASSGETLSSYNSPLHF,TGTGCCAGCAGCGGAGAGACATTGAGCTCCTATAATTCACCCCTCCACTTT
TRBV11-3,.,TRBJ2-7,many,CASSLDHGYEQYF,TGTGCCAGCAGCTTAGATCACGGCTACGAGCAGTACTTC
TRBV7-9,.,TRBJ1-6,medium-sized,CASRATGHPNSPLHF,TGTGCCAGCAGGGCAACGGGACACCCAAATTCACCCCTCCACTTT
TRBV5-1,TRBD1,TRBJ2-1,many,CASRGQGANEQFF,TGCGCCAGCCGCGGACAGGGAGCTAATGAGCAGTTCTTC
TRBV5-8,.,TRBJ2-6,many,CASSFFQGPFTTVPGANVLTF,TGTGCCAGCAGCTTCTTCCAGGGTCCCTTTACCACCGTCCCTGGGGCCAACGTCCTGACTTTC
TRBV29-1,TRBD1,TRBJ1-2,many,CSVTGTEDGYTF,TGCAGCGTGACCGGGACAGAAGATGGCTACACCTTC
TRBV19,.,TRBJ1-5,.,CASTSRGGDGGNQPQHF,TGTGCCAGTACTAGCCGCGGGGGGGATGGTGGCAATCAGCCCCAGCATTTT
TRBV10-2,.,TRBJ2-7,.,CASSESLARQYF,TGCGCCAGCAGTGAGTCTTTGGCACGGCAGTACTTC
TRBV20-1,TRBD2,TRBJ2-5,many,CSAMTSGGPQETQYF,TGCAGTGCCATGACTAGCGGGGGGCCCCAAGAGACCCAGTACTTC
TRBV6-6,TRBD1,TRBJ1-2,.,CASTPSHPQGTGKYGYTF,TGTGCCAGCACCCCCTCTCACCCCCAAGGGACAGGGAAGTATGGCTACACCTTC
TRBV12-3/TRBV12-4,.,TRBJ2-1,many,CASSLSSRGREQFF,TGTGCCAGCAGTTTATCGTCCAGGGGAAGGGAGCAGTTCTTC
TRBV11-3,.,TRBJ2-2,many,CASSPSSTGELFF,TGTGCCAGCAGCCCCTCTTCTACCGGGGAGCTGTTTTTT
TRBV29-1,.,TRBJ2-1,.,CSVVGQFSYNEQFF,TGCAGCGTTGTCGGGCAGTTTTCCTACAATGAGCAGTTCTTC
TRBV12-3/TRBV12-4,.,TRBJ2-2,many,CASSLETGNTGELFF,TGTGCCAGCAGTTTGGAGACAGGGAACACCGGGGAGCTGTTTTTT
TRBV19,TRBD2,TRBJ2-5,many,CASSPQAGAPLQETQYF,TGTGCCAGTAGTCCACAAGCGGGGGCCCCGTTACAAGAGACCCAGTACTTC
TRBV7-6,.,TRBJ2-7,many,CASSSSRLSEQYF,TGTGCCAGCAGCTCGTCTAGGTTGAGCGAGCAGTACTTC